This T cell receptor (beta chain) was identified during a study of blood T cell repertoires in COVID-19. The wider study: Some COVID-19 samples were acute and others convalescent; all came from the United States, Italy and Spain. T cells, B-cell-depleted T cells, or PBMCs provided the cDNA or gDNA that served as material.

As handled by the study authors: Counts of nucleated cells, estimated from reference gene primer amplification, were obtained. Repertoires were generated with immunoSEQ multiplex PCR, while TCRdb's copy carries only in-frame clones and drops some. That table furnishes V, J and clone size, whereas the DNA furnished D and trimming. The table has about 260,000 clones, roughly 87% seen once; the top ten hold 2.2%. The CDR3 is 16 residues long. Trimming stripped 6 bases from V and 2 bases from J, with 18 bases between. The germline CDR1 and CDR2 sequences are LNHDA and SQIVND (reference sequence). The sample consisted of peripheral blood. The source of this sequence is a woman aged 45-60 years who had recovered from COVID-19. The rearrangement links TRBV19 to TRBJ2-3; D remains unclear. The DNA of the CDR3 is TGTGCCAGTAGCTTGCTAGGTCGGCCCCCCACAGATACGCAGTATTTT. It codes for CASSLLGRPPTDTQYF.